The present entry profiles one T cell receptor beta chain with its context. This sample stems from a study of blood T cell repertoires in COVID-19. Looking at the study overall: Samples of COVID-19 (acute and convalescent) were obtained from the United States, Italy and Spain. PBMCs, B-cell-depleted T cells, or T cells provided the cDNA or gDNA that made up the material.

Germline V gene lookup returns CDR1 LNHDA and CDR2 SQIVND (reference sequence). The CDR3 is made up of 17 amino acids. V lost 4 bases to trimming and J lost 3 bases; unmatched junction nucleotides: 9. Per the study methods: By means of reference gene primer amplification, nucleated cell counts were estimated. Sequencing used immunoSEQ multiplex PCR; TCRdb keeps in-frame clones, though not all of them. V and J calls and clone size are those listed in that table; D and trimming were worked out from the DNA. Altogether some 49,000 clones are present, roughly 85% being singletons, with the ten largest covering roughly 10%.

The chain recombines TRBV19 with TRBJ1-5; 10 bases are shared with TRBD1. This receptor was taken from a human donor in a cohort sampled during active COVID-19. Sequenced input: peripheral blood. The CDR3 loop is CASSTRTGGHFNQPQHF. CDR3 nucleotide sequence: TGTGCCAGTAGTACTCGGACAGGGGGGCACTTCAATCAGCCCCAGCATTTT.